The source of this T cell receptor beta chain is a study of blood T cell repertoires in COVID-19 (TCRdb year 2020). Regarding the research as a whole: The collaborator samples originated in the United States, Italy and Spain and spanned the acute and convalescent phases of COVID-19. The prospective study material was composed of cDNA or gDNA derived from T cells, B-cell-depleted T cells, or PBMCs. Samples came from the ongoing ImmuneRACE study (first 160 participants) plus 1,254 subjects from 6 global collaborators. HLA class I and class II types, where available, came from metadata supplied by the sample provider rather than from assay-based typing. Subjects who had been exposed to COVID-19, were actively infected with it, or had recovered from it provided the deeply sampled blood TCRbeta repertoires that made up the dataset. The repertoires were released in a freely available public database intended as a resource for research on the immune response to SARS-CoV-2. The sample metadata nearly always contained a de-identified subject ID, COVID-19 status, age in years and sex. Points the paper makes about the study in general: The quantity of clinical and demographic metadata differed by source and by participant and was supplied without curation.

At one collaborating source in Seattle, patients were enrolled during active infection and were followed longitudinally through the course of disease. Collaborating institutions collected whole blood in K2EDTA tubes following their own protocols. For TCRbeta analysis, collaborators shipped samples as frozen whole blood, isolated PBMCs, or DNA extracted from either of those sample types. A word on this clone: The specificity of this receptor is unknown. Base quality data are lacking; no much larger clone is found one base away.

The immunoSEQ Assay, a bias-controlled multiplex PCR, was used to amplify TCRbeta CDR3 regions from genomic DNA. The source study handled its data this way. Nucleated cell counts per sample were estimated from amplification of reference gene primers within the assay. To quantify the absolute abundance of each unique TCRbeta CDR3 rearrangement, sequence reads were collapsed and filtered. For each sample, productive Simpson clonality was calculated as the square root of Simpson's diversity index over productive rearrangements. The clones in this table, taken by TCRdb from immuneACCESS, are in-frame only. Not every clone is retained; where verified, under half of the shortfall comes from an unresolved V gene, and the cause of the rest is unknown. For V, J and clone size, that table is used; D and trimming come from the DNA. This sample comprises about 250,000 clones, about 80% of them detected only once. Approximately 14% of the sample comes from the top ten.

Unmatched junction bases come to 11, with V trimmed by 2 bases and J by 7 bases. Taken from the germline V gene, the CDR1 and CDR2 loops are KGHSH and LQKENI. Including cysteine and phenylalanine, the CDR3 has 16 amino acids. Just CDR3 DNA is preserved here, 48 bases in frame from base 1. The sequence is built from TRBV18 and TRBJ2-1, and TRBD1 aligns with 7 junction nucleotides. Sequencing used peripheral blood. This receptor was identified in a person aged 65 to 85 with COVID-19, enrolled during active disease. The CDR3 region has the sequence CASSPTAAAQGNEQFF. The DNA sequence is TGTGCCAGCTCACCAACGGCAGCTGCACAGGGGAATGAGCAGTTCTTC.